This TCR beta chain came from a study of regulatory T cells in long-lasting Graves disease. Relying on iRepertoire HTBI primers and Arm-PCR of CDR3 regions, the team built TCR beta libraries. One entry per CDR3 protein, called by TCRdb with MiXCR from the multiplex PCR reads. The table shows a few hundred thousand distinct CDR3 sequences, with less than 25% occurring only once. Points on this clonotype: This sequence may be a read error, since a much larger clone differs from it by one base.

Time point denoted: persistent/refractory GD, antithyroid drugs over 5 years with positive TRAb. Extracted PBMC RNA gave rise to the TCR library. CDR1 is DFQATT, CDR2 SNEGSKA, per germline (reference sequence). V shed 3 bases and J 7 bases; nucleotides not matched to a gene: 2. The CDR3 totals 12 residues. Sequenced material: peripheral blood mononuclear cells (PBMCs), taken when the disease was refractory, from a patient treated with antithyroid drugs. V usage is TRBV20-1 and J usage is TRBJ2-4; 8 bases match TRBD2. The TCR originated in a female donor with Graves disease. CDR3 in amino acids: CSARRGANIQYF. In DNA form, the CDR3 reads TGCAGTGCTAGGCGGGGGGCGAACATTCAGTACTTC.